A selection of T cell receptor beta chains follows, all from one sample in a study of blood T cells in healthy people across ages. TCRdb re-analysed the 5' RACE reads in MiXCR, keeping a single row per CDR3 protein. The data contain some 1,000,000 distinct CDR3 sequences, about 23% of them singletons. The same data also went into a second study, on T cells of mothers and their children.

Input material: blood. Source of these receptors: a girl between 2 and 10 years old in good health. Both conserved end residues are part of each CDR3. Fields, in order: D gene, clone size, V gene, J gene, CDR3 protein, CDR3 DNA. The D gene is left open where the match is weak. Not all rows give a size; the values are once, few, many and, for expanded clones, a class.

d_gene: -; abundance: -; v_gene: TRBV18; j_gene: TRBJ2-3; CDR3aa: CASTTIKGGGDTQYF; CDR3nt: TGTGCCAGCACCACTATAAAAGGGGGAGGAGATACGCAGTATTTT
d_gene: -; abundance: -; v_gene: TRBV7-9; j_gene: TRBJ2-1; CDR3aa: CASTAVRSLDEQFF; CDR3nt: TGTGCCAGCACCGCCGTGAGGAGCCTCGATGAGCAGTTCTTC
d_gene: TRBD1; abundance: few; v_gene: TRBV11-2; j_gene: TRBJ2-3; CDR3aa: CASSSQQVRQGKGLADTQYF; CDR3nt: TGTGCCAGCAGCTCTCAACAAGTCCGACAGGGAAAAGGTCTCGCAGATACGCAGTATTTT
d_gene: -; abundance: -; v_gene: TRBV9; j_gene: TRBJ2-5; CDR3aa: CASSVANRGEETQYF; CDR3nt: TGTGCCAGCAGCGTAGCTAACAGAGGGGAAGAGACCCAGTACTTC
d_gene: -; abundance: -; v_gene: TRBV4-1; j_gene: TRBJ2-7; CDR3aa: CASSQETGLGNEQYF; CDR3nt: TGCGCCAGCAGCCAAGAAACAGGGTTGGGGAACGAGCAGTACTTC
d_gene: -; abundance: few; v_gene: TRBV2; j_gene: TRBJ1-6; CDR3aa: CASRGGGNSPLHF; CDR3nt: TGTGCCAGCAGGGGTGGCGGGAATTCACCCCTCCACTTT
d_gene: -; abundance: -; v_gene: TRBV4-1; j_gene: TRBJ1-5; CDR3aa: CASSWAEDQPQHF; CDR3nt: TGCGCCAGCAGTTGGGCTGAGGATCAGCCCCAGCATTTT
d_gene: -; abundance: -; v_gene: TRBV6-5; j_gene: TRBJ2-5; CDR3aa: CASTSRPSRTQYF; CDR3nt: TGTGCCAGCACAAGCCGCCCCTCCAGGACCCAGTACTTC
d_gene: TRBD1; abundance: -; v_gene: TRBV9; j_gene: TRBJ1-1; CDR3aa: CASSPSGGGPGTEAFF; CDR3nt: TGTGCCAGCAGCCCCTCAGGGGGGGGCCCTGGCACTGAAGCTTTCTTT
d_gene: -; abundance: -; v_gene: TRBV27; j_gene: TRBJ1-2; CDR3aa: CASSSSTGSLLYGYTF; CDR3nt: TGTGCCAGCAGTTCCTCGACAGGCTCGTTACTCTATGGCTACACCTTC
d_gene: -; abundance: -; v_gene: TRBV7-2; j_gene: TRBJ2-3; CDR3aa: CASSSAGSDTQYF; CDR3nt: TGTGCCAGCAGCTCGGCGGGGTCAGATACGCAGTATTTT
d_gene: -; abundance: -; v_gene: TRBV28; j_gene: TRBJ2-2; CDR3aa: CASRPPTGALVGGSPTGELFF; CDR3nt: TGTGCCAGCAGACCACCTACAGGGGCTCTAGTGGGGGGGTCTCCCACCGGGGAGCTGTTTTTT
d_gene: -; abundance: -; v_gene: TRBV6-2/TRBV6-3; j_gene: TRBJ2-1; CDR3aa: CASSFPTNEQFF; CDR3nt: TGTGCCAGCAGTTTTCCGACCAATGAGCAGTTCTTC
d_gene: -; abundance: -; v_gene: TRBV20-1; j_gene: TRBJ2-3; CDR3aa: CSARAQEAHSTDTQYF; CDR3nt: TGCAGTGCTAGGGCCCAAGAGGCTCACAGCACAGATACGCAGTATTTT
d_gene: -; abundance: few; v_gene: TRBV5-5; j_gene: TRBJ2-6; CDR3aa: CASSLDRVAGANVLTF; CDR3nt: TGTGCCAGCAGCTTGGACAGGGTGGCTGGGGCCAACGTCCTGACTTTC
d_gene: -; abundance: -; v_gene: TRBV4-1; j_gene: TRBJ2-7; CDR3aa: CASSHPVSSYEQYF; CDR3nt: TGCGCCAGCAGCCATCCGGTGAGCTCCTACGAGCAGTACTTC
d_gene: TRBD2; abundance: few; v_gene: TRBV5-1; j_gene: TRBJ2-7; CDR3aa: CASSLVPPIGGGYEQYF; CDR3nt: TGCGCCAGCAGCTTGGTTCCCCCGATCGGGGGGGGCTACGAGCAGTACTTC
d_gene: TRBD1; abundance: -; v_gene: TRBV5-1; j_gene: TRBJ2-1; CDR3aa: CASSPAGQGIEEQFF; CDR3nt: TGCGCCAGCAGCCCTGCGGGACAGGGGATTGAGGAGCAGTTCTTC
d_gene: -; abundance: -; v_gene: TRBV6-1; j_gene: TRBJ2-5; CDR3aa: CASSKDFQETQYF; CDR3nt: TGTGCCAGCAGTAAAGACTTCCAAGAGACCCAGTACTTC
d_gene: TRBD2; abundance: few; v_gene: TRBV28; j_gene: TRBJ2-5; CDR3aa: CASRRSGGAIEKTQYF; CDR3nt: TGTGCCAGCAGGCGCAGCGGGGGGGCCATTGAGAAGACCCAGTACTTC
d_gene: TRBD2; abundance: -; v_gene: TRBV7-2; j_gene: TRBJ2-7; CDR3aa: CASSRSGGPYEQYF; CDR3nt: TGTGCCAGCAGCCGTAGCGGGGGGCCCTACGAGCAGTACTTC
d_gene: -; abundance: few; v_gene: TRBV12-5; j_gene: TRBJ2-7; CDR3aa: CASLGIRTGTGFGQAGEQYF; CDR3nt: TGTGCTAGCCTGGGCATTAGGACGGGAACAGGTTTTGGGCAGGCCGGCGAGCAGTACTTC
d_gene: TRBD1; abundance: many; v_gene: TRBV5-1; j_gene: TRBJ2-7; CDR3aa: CASSGGTGTYEQYF; CDR3nt: TGTGCCAGCAGCGGCGGGACAGGGACCTACGAGCAGTACTTC
d_gene: TRBD1; abundance: few; v_gene: TRBV6-6; j_gene: TRBJ1-6; CDR3aa: CASSYNPGQGSYNSPLHF; CDR3nt: TGTGCCAGCAGTTACAATCCGGGACAGGGTTCCTATAATTCACCCCTCCACTTT
d_gene: -; abundance: -; v_gene: TRBV2; j_gene: TRBJ2-7; CDR3aa: CAIASRASEQYF; CDR3nt: TGTGCCATCGCGTCCCGGGCGTCCGAGCAGTACTTC
d_gene: -; abundance: -; v_gene: TRBV7-3; j_gene: TRBJ2-7; CDR3aa: CASSLGLPPNYEQYF; CDR3nt: TGTGCCAGCAGCTTAGGGCTACCCCCCAACTACGAGCAGTACTTC
d_gene: TRBD2; abundance: -; v_gene: TRBV7-9; j_gene: TRBJ2-7; CDR3aa: CAIGLELTYEQYF; CDR3nt: TGTGCCATCGGACTAGAGCTTACCTACGAGCAGTACTTC
d_gene: -; abundance: -; v_gene: TRBV14; j_gene: TRBJ1-1; CDR3aa: CASSHRPGTEAFF; CDR3nt: TGTGCCAGCAGCCATCGCCCGGGGACTGAAGCTTTCTTT
d_gene: TRBD2; abundance: -; v_gene: TRBV29-1; j_gene: TRBJ2-1; CDR3aa: CSVEPGGMDEQFF; CDR3nt: TGCAGCGTTGAGCCGGGAGGCATGGATGAGCAGTTCTTC
d_gene: -; abundance: few; v_gene: TRBV25-1; j_gene: TRBJ2-1; CDR3aa: CASSGFNEQFF; CDR3nt: TGTGCCAGCAGTGGGTTCAATGAGCAGTTCTTC
d_gene: -; abundance: once; v_gene: TRBV7-2; j_gene: TRBJ1-1; CDR3aa: CASSLGWVGEAFF; CDR3nt: TGTGCCAGCAGCTTAGGGTGGGTGGGTGAAGCTTTCTTT
d_gene: -; abundance: few; v_gene: TRBV29-1; j_gene: TRBJ2-3; CDR3aa: CSVEIPGGTDTQYF; CDR3nt: TGCAGCGTTGAGATACCAGGTGGCACAGATACGCAGTATTTT
d_gene: -; abundance: -; v_gene: TRBV9; j_gene: TRBJ2-1; CDR3aa: CASSGMAGSCNEQFF; CDR3nt: TGTGCCAGCAGCGGAATGGCGGGATCCTGCAATGAGCAGTTCTTC
d_gene: TRBD2; abundance: -; v_gene: TRBV5-1; j_gene: TRBJ2-3; CDR3aa: CASSPRGGATDTQYF; CDR3nt: TGCGCCAGCAGCCCCCGCGGGGGGGCGACTGATACGCAGTATTTT
d_gene: -; abundance: few; v_gene: TRBV7-9; j_gene: TRBJ2-1; CDR3aa: CASSLLHSGLYNEQFF; CDR3nt: TGTGCCAGCAGCCTCCTACACTCCGGACTGTACAATGAGCAGTTCTTC
d_gene: -; abundance: -; v_gene: TRBV15; j_gene: TRBJ1-2; CDR3aa: CATSRKSGSGYTF; CDR3nt: TGTGCCACCAGCAGGAAGTCAGGGAGTGGCTACACCTTC
d_gene: -; abundance: -; v_gene: TRBV12-3/TRBV12-4; j_gene: TRBJ1-2; CDR3aa: CASSLGEGIGYTF; CDR3nt: TGTGCCAGCAGTTTAGGAGAGGGGATCGGCTACACCTTC
d_gene: TRBD2; abundance: few; v_gene: TRBV9; j_gene: TRBJ2-5; CDR3aa: CASSDSRLTGTSGKDGETQYF; CDR3nt: TGTGCCAGCAGCGATTCCCGACTTACCGGGACTAGCGGGAAAGATGGAGAGACCCAGTACTTC
d_gene: TRBD2; abundance: few; v_gene: TRBV12-3/TRBV12-4; j_gene: TRBJ2-7; CDR3aa: CASSQTSGGSYEQYF; CDR3nt: TGTGCCAGCAGTCAGACTAGCGGGGGGTCCTACGAGCAGTACTTC
d_gene: TRBD1; abundance: -; v_gene: TRBV28; j_gene: TRBJ2-2; CDR3aa: CASSRAGGASGELFF; CDR3nt: TGTGCCAGCAGTCGGGCAGGGGGCGCCTCCGGGGAGCTGTTTTTT
d_gene: TRBD1; abundance: -; v_gene: TRBV19; j_gene: TRBJ2-1; CDR3aa: CASRERDRVANEQFF; CDR3nt: TGTGCCAGTAGAGAGAGGGACAGGGTTGCGAATGAGCAGTTCTTC
d_gene: -; abundance: many; v_gene: TRBV7-9; j_gene: TRBJ2-7; CDR3aa: CASSLLAYEQYF; CDR3nt: TGTGCCAGCAGCTTACTGGCCTACGAGCAGTACTTC
d_gene: TRBD1; abundance: -; v_gene: TRBV11-2; j_gene: TRBJ1-2; CDR3aa: CASSRRVGQGASGYTF; CDR3nt: TGTGCCAGCAGCCGTAGAGTGGGACAGGGGGCATCTGGCTACACCTTC
d_gene: -; abundance: -; v_gene: TRBV20-1; j_gene: TRBJ2-3; CDR3aa: CSAPQIGPSTDTQYF; CDR3nt: TGCAGTGCTCCCCAAATCGGACCATCCACAGATACGCAGTATTTT
d_gene: TRBD1; abundance: few; v_gene: TRBV29-1; j_gene: TRBJ1-2; CDR3aa: CSVDGGTGENYGYTF; CDR3nt: TGCAGCGTTGATGGGGGGACAGGGGAAAACTATGGCTACACCTTC
d_gene: -; abundance: -; v_gene: TRBV28; j_gene: TRBJ1-2; CDR3aa: CASSSSYPGSGYTF; CDR3nt: TGTGCCAGCAGCTCCTCATACCCGGGCTCCGGCTACACCTTC
d_gene: -; abundance: -; v_gene: TRBV4-2; j_gene: TRBJ2-5; CDR3aa: CASSQEKAGRETQYF; CDR3nt: TGTGCCAGCAGCCAAGAGAAGGCAGGACGGGAGACCCAGTACTTC
d_gene: TRBD1; abundance: few; v_gene: TRBV28; j_gene: TRBJ2-1; CDR3aa: CASSLVGQGASEQFF; CDR3nt: TGTGCCAGCAGTTTGGTAGGACAGGGGGCGAGTGAGCAGTTCTTC
d_gene: TRBD1; abundance: -; v_gene: TRBV5-1; j_gene: TRBJ1-4; CDR3aa: CASSLDGQGDEKLFF; CDR3nt: TGCGCCAGCAGCTTGGATGGTCAGGGGGATGAAAAACTGTTTTTT
d_gene: TRBD1; abundance: -; v_gene: TRBV7-9; j_gene: TRBJ1-2; CDR3aa: CASDNRDRGTGYTF; CDR3nt: TGTGCCAGCGACAACCGGGACAGGGGTACAGGCTACACCTTC
d_gene: -; abundance: -; v_gene: TRBV5-5; j_gene: TRBJ2-7; CDR3aa: CASSLRPRQLYEQYF; CDR3nt: TGTGCCAGCAGCTTGAGACCTCGACAGCTGTACGAGCAGTACTTC